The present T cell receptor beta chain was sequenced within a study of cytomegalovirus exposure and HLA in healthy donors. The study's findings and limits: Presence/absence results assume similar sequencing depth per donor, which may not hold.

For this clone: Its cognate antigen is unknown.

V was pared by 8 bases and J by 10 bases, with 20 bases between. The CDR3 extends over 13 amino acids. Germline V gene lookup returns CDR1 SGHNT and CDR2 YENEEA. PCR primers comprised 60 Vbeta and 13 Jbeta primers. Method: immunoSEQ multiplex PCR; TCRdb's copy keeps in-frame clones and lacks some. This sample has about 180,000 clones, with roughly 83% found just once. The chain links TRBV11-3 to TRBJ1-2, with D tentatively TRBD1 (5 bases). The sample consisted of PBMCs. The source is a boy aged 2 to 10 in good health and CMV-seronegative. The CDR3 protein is CASYGRDSSLYTF. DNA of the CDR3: TGTGCCAGCTATGGCAGGGATTCCTCACTCTACACCTTC.